This TCR beta chain comes out of a study of OX40 agonist ivuxolimab in advanced cancers. Study-wide results and caveats: The authors also found low normalized T-cell clonal expansion in some nonresponders.

With 2 bases removed from V and 5 bases from J, the gap between germline ends came to 13 bases. The germline CDR1 and CDR2 sequences are MDHEN and SYDVKM. This CDR3 has 15 residues. Details on this clone: What it binds is not known.

Some clones are missing from TCRdb's copy, which holds only in-frame ones; the method was immunoSEQ multiplex PCR. In the table there are roughly 80,000 clones, around four fifths of which are singletons. The TCR sequence derives from an adult with an advanced solid tumor such as melanoma, head and neck, liver or kidney cancer. The input for sequencing was CD4+ or CD8+ T cells sorted from blood, taken in a trial of the OX40 agonist ivuxolimab. The chain has TRBV28 and TRBJ2-1; D is unresolved. The CDR3 DNA is TGTGCCAGCAGTTTACACCCGCCCAGTAACAATGAGCAGTTCTTC. Amino acids: CASSLHPPSNNEQFF.